The present TCR beta chain was sequenced within a study of cytomegalovirus exposure and HLA in healthy donors. Primers for the PCR totalled 60 Vbeta and 13 Jbeta. The data were produced by immunoSEQ multiplex PCR, yet TCRdb's version contains in-frame clones alone and is incomplete. Found here are 200,000 to 300,000 clones, almost 85% of them singletons; the top ten hold roughly 2%. V shed 1 base and J 4 bases; nucleotides not matched to a gene: 4. Germline V lookup: CDR1 SEHNR, CDR2 FQNEAQ (reference sequence). CDR3 length: 15 residues. Remarks on this clone: As yet, its antigen is unknown.

Study-level points and caveats: Per a later analysis, HLA-associated TCR beta chains showed more clonal expansion than other, equally common TCR beta chains. Cytomegalovirus status, reportedly, was diagnosed with high specificity and sensitivity by the classifier. HLA alleles showed associations with some 17,000 TCR beta sequences in a later analysis, at a 0.05 false discovery rate. Later analysis suggested most CMV-associated TCR beta chains were HLA-restricted.

This chain connects TRBV7-9 to TRBJ2-3, with 8 bases lining up with TRBD1. This clonotype originated in a woman in her forties in good health and CMV-seropositive. The source material was PBMCs. The CDR3 nucleotides read TGTGCCAGCAGCTTAGGAACAGGGGGTGCAGATACGCAGTATTTT. Its translation: CASSLGTGGADTQYF.